This T cell receptor beta chain was identified in a study of T cells in Graves' hyperthyroidism and ophthalmopathy. TCR beta CDR3 regions were amplified from RNA transcripts. TCR CDR3 underwent first-round RT-PCR with the HTBI primer set. TCRdb re-analysed the multiplex PCR reads in MiXCR, keeping a single row per CDR3 protein. The sample lists about 34,000 distinct CDR3 sequences; 45% to 55% were seen once. Out of approximately 10 ml of fresh peripheral blood came the PBMCs. The sequence derives from a woman aged 40-49 years with Graves' ophthalmopathy. The sequenced material came from blood.

CDR3: CASSILAGSFNYGYTF. CDR3 DNA: TGTGCCAGTAGTATTCTAGCGGGATCGTTTAACTATGGCTACACCTTC. This chain links TRBV19 with TRBJ1-2; D call uncertain. V was trimmed by 3 bases and J by 1 base, leaving 15 bases between them. The CDR3 has 16 residues. The germline CDR1 and CDR2 sequences are LNHDA and SQIVND (reference sequence).